Listed below are T cell receptor beta chains from one sample, sequenced in a study of blood T cell repertoires in COVID-19. The table came from immunoSEQ multiplex PCR; TCRdb's copy has only in-frame clones and leaves some out. The sample shows under 250,000 clones, 84% of them seen only once. Source material: peripheral blood. Every receptor here comes from a woman in her thirties or forties who had recovered from COVID-19. Each CDR3 is given with its conserved first and last residue. D genes are given only for firm matches. Size tells how often a clone was seen (once, few, many) or the class of an expanded clone, and some rows leave it out.

TRBJ1-4 TRBD1 NA TRBV5-4 CASSSTGGRDEKLFF TGTGCCAGCAGCTCGACAGGGGGCAGGGATGAAAAACTGTTTTTT
TRBJ2-5 NA once TRBV6-5 CASSRLQGQETQYF TGTGCCAGCAGTCGTCTCCAGGGCCAAGAGACCCAGTACTTC
TRBJ2-2 NA few TRBV4-1 CASSQGAGAGGELFF TGCGCCAGCAGCCAGGGGGCCGGGGCTGGCGGGGAGCTGTTTTTT
TRBJ1-5 NA NA TRBV7-2 CASSLDRIAPGNQPQHF TGTGCCAGCAGCTTAGATAGAATCGCCCCTGGCAATCAGCCCCAGCATTTT
TRBJ1-2 TRBD1 NA TRBV30 CAWSGQGYGYTF TGTGCCTGGAGTGGACAGGGCTATGGCTACACCTTC
TRBJ1-1 NA few TRBV2 CASRPQGNTEAFF TGTGCCAGCAGGCCACAGGGGAACACTGAAGCTTTCTTT
TRBJ1-2 TRBD1 NA TRBV14 CASSQDRGGGYTF TGTGCCAGCAGCCAAGACAGAGGGGGCGGCTACACCTTC
TRBJ1-3 TRBD1 NA TRBV9 CASSVAGPRGGNTIYF TGTGCCAGCAGCGTAGCAGGGCCCAGGGGGGGAAACACCATATATTTT
TRBJ2-1 NA NA TRBV7-2 CASSLSPSSYNEQFF TGTGCCAGCAGCTTATCTCCGAGCTCCTACAATGAGCAGTTCTTC
TRBJ1-6 NA NA TRBV20-1 CSASRNFQGSSYNSPLHF TGCAGTGCTAGTCGAAACTTCCAGGGTAGCTCCTATAATTCACCCCTCCACTTT
TRBJ2-5 TRBD2 NA TRBV9 CASSRGGETQYF TGTGCCAGCAGCCGGGGGGGAGAGACCCAGTACTTC
TRBJ1-5 NA NA TRBV15 CATQQGSGQPQHF TGTGCCACCCAACAGGGATCGGGTCAGCCCCAGCATTTT
TRBJ1-2 NA NA TRBV4-1 CASSQTETVRYGYTF TGCGCCAGCAGCCAGACAGAGACCGTTCGCTATGGCTACACCTTC